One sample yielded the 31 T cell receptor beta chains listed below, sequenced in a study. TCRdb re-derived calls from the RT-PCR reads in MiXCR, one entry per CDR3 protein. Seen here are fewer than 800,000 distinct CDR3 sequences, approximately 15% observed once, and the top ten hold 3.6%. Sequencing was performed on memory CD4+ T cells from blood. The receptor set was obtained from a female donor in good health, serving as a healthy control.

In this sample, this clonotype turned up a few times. The CDR3 DNA is TGCGCCAGCAGCCAACGACTAGCGGGAGTGGATACGCAGTATTTT. Its protein is CASSQRLAGVDTQYF. The V call is TRBV4-1, the J call TRBJ2-3, with 12 bases that match TRBD2. Germline lookup yields CDR1 MGHRA and CDR2 YSYEKL. The J segment lost 6 bases and the V segment lost 2 bases, leaving 3 bases of the junction unmatched. This CDR3 region has 15 residues.

CDR3 nucleotides: TGTGCCAGCAGCCAAGCACAGGGACCAGATACGCAGTATTTT. Translated: CASSQAQGPDTQYF. The chain joins TRBV3-1 to TRBJ2-3, with TRBD1 as a possible D gene (6 bases). This CDR3 contains 14 residues. Looked up from germline, CDR1 is LGHDT and CDR2 is YNNKEL (reference sequence). With 1 base removed from V and 4 bases from J, the gap between germline ends came to 9 bases.

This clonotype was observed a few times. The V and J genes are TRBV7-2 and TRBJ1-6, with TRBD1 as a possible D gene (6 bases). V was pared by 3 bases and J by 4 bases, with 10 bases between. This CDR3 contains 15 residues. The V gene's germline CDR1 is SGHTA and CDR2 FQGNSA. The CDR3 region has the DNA TGTGCCAGCAGCTTCCAGGACAGTTATAATTCACCCCTCCACTTT. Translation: CASSFQDSYNSPLHF.

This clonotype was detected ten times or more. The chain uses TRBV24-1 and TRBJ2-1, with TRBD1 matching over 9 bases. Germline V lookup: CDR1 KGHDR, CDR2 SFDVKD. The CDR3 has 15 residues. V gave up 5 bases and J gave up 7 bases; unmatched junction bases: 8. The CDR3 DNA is TGTGCCACCAGTGTACCGGGACAGGGCCGTAATGAGCAGTTCTTC. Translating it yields CATSVPGQGRNEQFF.

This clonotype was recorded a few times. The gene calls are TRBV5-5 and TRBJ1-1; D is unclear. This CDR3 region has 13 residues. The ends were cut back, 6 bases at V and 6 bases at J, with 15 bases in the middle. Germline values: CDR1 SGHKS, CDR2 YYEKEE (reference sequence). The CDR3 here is CASKRVETSEAFF. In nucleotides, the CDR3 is TGTGCCAGCAAGAGGGTTGAGACCTCTGAAGCTTTCTTT.

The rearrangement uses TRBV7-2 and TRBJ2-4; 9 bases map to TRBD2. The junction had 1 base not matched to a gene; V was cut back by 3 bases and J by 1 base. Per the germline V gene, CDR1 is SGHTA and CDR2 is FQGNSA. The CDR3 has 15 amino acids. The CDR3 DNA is TGTGCCAGCAGCTTCAGCGGGAGGGCCAAAAACATTCAGTACTTC. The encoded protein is CASSFSGRAKNIQYF.

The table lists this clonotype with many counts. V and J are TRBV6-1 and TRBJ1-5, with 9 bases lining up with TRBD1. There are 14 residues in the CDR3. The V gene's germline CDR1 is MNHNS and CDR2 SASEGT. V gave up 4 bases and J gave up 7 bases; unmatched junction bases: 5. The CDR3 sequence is CASSATGGYQPQHF. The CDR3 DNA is TGTGCCAGCAGTGCGACAGGGGGATACCAGCCCCAGCATTTT.

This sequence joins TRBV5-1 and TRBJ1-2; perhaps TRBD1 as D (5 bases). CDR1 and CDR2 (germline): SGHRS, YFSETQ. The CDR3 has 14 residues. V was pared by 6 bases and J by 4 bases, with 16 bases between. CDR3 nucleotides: TGCGCCAGCACGGGGCAGGCCGGCGGCTATGGCTACACCTTC. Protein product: CASTGQAGGYGYTF.

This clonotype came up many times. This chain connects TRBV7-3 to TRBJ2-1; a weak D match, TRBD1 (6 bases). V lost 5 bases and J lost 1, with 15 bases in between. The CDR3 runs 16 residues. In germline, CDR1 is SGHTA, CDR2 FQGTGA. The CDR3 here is CASSPPGHPSYNEQFF. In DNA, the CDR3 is TGTGCCAGCAGCCCTCCGGGACACCCTTCCTACAATGAGCAGTTCTTC.

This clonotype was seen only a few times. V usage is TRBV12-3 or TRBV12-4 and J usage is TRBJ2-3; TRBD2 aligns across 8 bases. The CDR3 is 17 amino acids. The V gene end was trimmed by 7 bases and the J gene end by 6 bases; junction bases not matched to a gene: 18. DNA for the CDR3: TGTGCCAGCAACTTGGGGTTAGCGGGATCGGGGATGGATACGCAGTATTTT. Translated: CASNLGLAGSGMDTQYF.

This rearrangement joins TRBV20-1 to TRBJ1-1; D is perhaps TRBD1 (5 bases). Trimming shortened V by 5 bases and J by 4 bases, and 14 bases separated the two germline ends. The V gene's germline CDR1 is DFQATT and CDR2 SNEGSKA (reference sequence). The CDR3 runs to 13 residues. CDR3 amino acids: CSAPFMGGTEAFF. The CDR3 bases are TGCAGTGCTCCATTCATGGGGGGCACTGAAGCTTTCTTT.

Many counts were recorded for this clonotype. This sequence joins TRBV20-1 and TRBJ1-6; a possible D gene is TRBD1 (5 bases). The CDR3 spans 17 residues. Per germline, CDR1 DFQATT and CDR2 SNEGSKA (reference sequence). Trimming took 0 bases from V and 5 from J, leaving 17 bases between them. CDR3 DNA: TGCAGTGCTAGAGATGTGCGGGGCCGCACAAATAATTCACCCCTCCACTTT. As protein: CSARDVRGRTNNSPLHF.

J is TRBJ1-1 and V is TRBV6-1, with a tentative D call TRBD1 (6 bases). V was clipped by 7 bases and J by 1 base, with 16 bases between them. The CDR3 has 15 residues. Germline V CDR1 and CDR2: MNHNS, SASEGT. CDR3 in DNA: TGTGCCAGCACTCGCTTGTCAGGGGCGAACACTGAAGCTTTCTTT. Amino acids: CASTRLSGANTEAFF.

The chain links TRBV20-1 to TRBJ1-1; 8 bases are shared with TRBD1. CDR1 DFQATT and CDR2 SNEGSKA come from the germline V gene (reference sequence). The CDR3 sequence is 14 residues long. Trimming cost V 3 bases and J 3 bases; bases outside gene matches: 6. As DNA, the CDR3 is TGCAGTGCTAGGAGGGACAGGTACGACACTGAAGCTTTCTTT. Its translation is CSARRDRYDTEAFF.

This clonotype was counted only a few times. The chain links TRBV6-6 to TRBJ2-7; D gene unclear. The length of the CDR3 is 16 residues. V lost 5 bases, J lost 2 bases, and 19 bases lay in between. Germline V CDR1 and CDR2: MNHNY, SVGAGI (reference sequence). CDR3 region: CASSPPTNKYPYEQYF. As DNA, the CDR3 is TGTGCCAGCAGTCCCCCGACCAATAAATACCCCTACGAGCAGTACTTC.

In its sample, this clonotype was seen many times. CDR3 DNA: TGCAGTACTACCCAGGAGTTCTTC. Its protein product is CSTTQEFF. This chain joins TRBV20-1 and TRBJ2-1; D ambiguous. Deletions cut 8 bases from V and 14 bases from J, with 10 bases between. This CDR3 is built from 8 residues. Germline V gene data show CDR1 as DFQATT and CDR2 as SNEGSKA (reference sequence).

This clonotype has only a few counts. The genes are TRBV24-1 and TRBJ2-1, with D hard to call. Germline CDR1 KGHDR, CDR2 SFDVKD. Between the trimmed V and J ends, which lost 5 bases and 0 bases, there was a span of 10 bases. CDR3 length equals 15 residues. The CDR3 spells CATSGVGPSYNEQFF. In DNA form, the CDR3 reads TGTGCCACCAGTGGTGTGGGCCCCTCCTACAATGAGCAGTTCTTC.

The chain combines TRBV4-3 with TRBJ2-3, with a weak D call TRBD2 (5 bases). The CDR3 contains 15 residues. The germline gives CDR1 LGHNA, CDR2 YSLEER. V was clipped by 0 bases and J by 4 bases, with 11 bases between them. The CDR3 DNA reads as TGCGCCAGCAGCCAAGATTTCGGGGAATCAGATACGCAGTATTTT. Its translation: CASSQDFGESDTQYF.

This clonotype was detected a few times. The CDR3 sequence is CASSQSGTSGSGREQYF. In nucleotides, the CDR3 is TGTGCCAGCAGCCAATCCGGGACTAGCGGGAGCGGTCGCGAGCAGTACTTC. The chain joins TRBV3-1 to TRBJ2-7, with 14 positions matching TRBD2. With V trimmed by 2 bases and J by 6 bases, 9 bases remained unmatched. In germline, CDR1 is LGHDT, CDR2 YNNKEL (reference sequence). This CDR3 has 17 residues.

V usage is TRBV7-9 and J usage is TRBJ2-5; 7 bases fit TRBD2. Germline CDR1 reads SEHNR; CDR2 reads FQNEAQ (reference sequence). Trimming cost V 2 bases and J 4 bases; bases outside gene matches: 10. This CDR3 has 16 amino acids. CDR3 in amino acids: CASSLSRLAPRETQYF. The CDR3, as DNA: TGTGCCAGCAGCTTATCCCGACTAGCCCCACGAGAGACCCAGTACTTC. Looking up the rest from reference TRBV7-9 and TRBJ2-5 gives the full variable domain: DTGVSQNPRHKITKRGQNVTFRCDPISEHNRLYWYRQTLGQGPEFLTYFQNEAQLEKSRLLSDRFSAERPKGSFSTLEIQRTEQGDSAMYLCASSLSRLAPRETQYFGPGTRLLVL.

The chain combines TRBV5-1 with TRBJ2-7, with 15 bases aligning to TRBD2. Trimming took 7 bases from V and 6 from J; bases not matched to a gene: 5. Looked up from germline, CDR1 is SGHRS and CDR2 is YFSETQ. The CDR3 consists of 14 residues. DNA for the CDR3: TGCGCCAGCGGACTAGCGGGAGGGCCGGGCGAGCAGTACTTC. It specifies CASGLAGGPGEQYF. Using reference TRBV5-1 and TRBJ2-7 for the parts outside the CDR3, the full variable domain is KAGVTQTPRYLIKTRGQQVTLSCSPISGHRSVSWYQQTPGQGLQFLFEYFSETQRNKGNFPGRFSGRQFSNSRSEMNVSTLELGDSALYLCASGLAGGPGEQYFGPGTRLTVT.

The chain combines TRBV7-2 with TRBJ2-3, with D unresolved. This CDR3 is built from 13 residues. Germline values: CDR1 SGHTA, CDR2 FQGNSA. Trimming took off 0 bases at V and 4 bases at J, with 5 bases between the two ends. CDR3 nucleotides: TGTGCCAGCAGCTTAGCCTGGGCAGATACGCAGTATTTT. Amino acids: CASSLAWADTQYF.

The CDR3 bases are TGTGCCAGCAGTTCGGTAGGGACTACCCTAGAGCAGTACTTC. Translating gives CASSSVGTTLEQYF. The chain recombines TRBV28 with TRBJ2-7, with 7 bases identical to TRBD2. Germline loops: CDR1 MDHEN, CDR2 SYDVKM. V lost 4 bases to trimming and J lost 7 bases; unmatched junction nucleotides: 10. The CDR3 is made up of 14 amino acids.

In nucleotides, the CDR3 is TGTGCCAGCAGCCAAATTTATGGAGCCGAGCAGTACTTC. This sequence encodes CASSQIYGAEQYF. The chain is built from TRBV14 and TRBJ2-7; no firm D call. CDR3 length: 13 residues. CDR1 and CDR2 (germline): SGHDN, FVKESK. Deletions cut 2 bases from V and 6 bases from J, with 11 bases between.

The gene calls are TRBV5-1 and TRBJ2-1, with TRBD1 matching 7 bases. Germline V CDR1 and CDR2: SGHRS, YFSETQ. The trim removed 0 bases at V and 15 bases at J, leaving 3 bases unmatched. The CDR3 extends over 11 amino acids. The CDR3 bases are TGCGCCAGCAGCTTGGGACAGGGTCGGTTCTTC. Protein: CASSLGQGRFF.

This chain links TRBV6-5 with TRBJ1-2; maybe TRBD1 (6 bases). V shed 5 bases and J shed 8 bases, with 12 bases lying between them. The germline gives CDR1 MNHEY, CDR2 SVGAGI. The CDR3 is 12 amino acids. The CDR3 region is CASSRDTKGYTF. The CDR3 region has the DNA TGTGCCAGCAGTCGGGACACGAAAGGCTACACCTTC.

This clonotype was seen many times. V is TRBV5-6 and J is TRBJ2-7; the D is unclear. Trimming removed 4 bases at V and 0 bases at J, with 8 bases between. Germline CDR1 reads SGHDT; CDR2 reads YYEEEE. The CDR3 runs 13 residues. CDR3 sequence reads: CASSAKSSYEQYF. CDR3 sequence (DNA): TGTGCCAGCAGCGCCAAGAGCTCCTACGAGCAGTACTTC.

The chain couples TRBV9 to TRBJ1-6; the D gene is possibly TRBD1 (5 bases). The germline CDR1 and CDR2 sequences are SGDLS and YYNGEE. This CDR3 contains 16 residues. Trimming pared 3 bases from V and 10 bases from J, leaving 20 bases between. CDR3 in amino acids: CASSGPSGPWDSPLHF. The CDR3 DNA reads TGTGCCAGCAGCGGGCCCTCCGGGCCGTGGGACTCACCCCTCCACTTT.

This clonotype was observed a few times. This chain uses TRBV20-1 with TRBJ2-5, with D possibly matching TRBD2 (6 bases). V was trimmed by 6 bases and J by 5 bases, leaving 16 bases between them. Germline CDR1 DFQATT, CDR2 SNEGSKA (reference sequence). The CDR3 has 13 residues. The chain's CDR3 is CSATGGKEETQYF. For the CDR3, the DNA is TGCAGTGCCACCGGGGGAAAGGAGGAGACCCAGTACTTC.

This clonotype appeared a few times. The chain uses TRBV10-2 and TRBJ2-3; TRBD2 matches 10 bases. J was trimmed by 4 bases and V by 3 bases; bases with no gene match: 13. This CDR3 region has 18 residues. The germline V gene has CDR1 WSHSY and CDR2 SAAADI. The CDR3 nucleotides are TGCGCCAGCAGTGATACTAGCGGGATCCCGATTACCCCAGATACGCAGTATTTT. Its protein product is CASSDTSGIPITPDTQYF.

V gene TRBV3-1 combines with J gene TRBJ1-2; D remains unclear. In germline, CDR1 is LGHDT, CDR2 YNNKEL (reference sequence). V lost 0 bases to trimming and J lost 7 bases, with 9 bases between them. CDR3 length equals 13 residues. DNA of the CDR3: TGTGCCAGCAGCCAAGAGGAAGTGAGTGGCTACACCTTC. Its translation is CASSQEEVSGYTF.